The T cell receptor beta chain described here comes from a study of cytomegalovirus exposure and HLA in healthy donors. Study-level points and caveats: A further, later analysis showed that HLA-associated TCR beta chains (compared with equally common others) were more clonally expanded. Being productive about 90% or about 30% of the time was typical of most TCR beta V segments in an earlier analysis. A later analysis reportedly found fewer N-insertions in an Asian-associated ancestry cluster than the roughly 670-donor mean.

Germline CDR1 is MDHEN and CDR2 is SYDVKM. Unmatched junction bases numbered 6, after V lost 7 bases and J lost 6 bases. The CDR3 contains 12 residues. Use of 60 Vbeta and 13 Jbeta primers characterized the PCR. As handled by the study authors: Later work found tens of millions of unique TCR beta chains, with roughly 11 million shared. Sequencing was performed with immunoSEQ multiplex PCR; in TCRdb, only in-frame clones are kept and a portion is missing. That table supplies the V and J calls and clone size; D and trimming were determined from the DNA. The sample lists some 130,000 clones, roughly 75% occurring once. A note on this clone: Its antigen remains unidentified.

The source is a man younger than 45 in good health. V is TRBV28 and J is TRBJ2-7; 7 positions match TRBD2. The sample consisted of PBMCs. In DNA, the CDR3 is TGTGCCAGCAAAACCCCGGGGGGCGAGCAGTACTTC. Translation gives CASKTPGGEQYF.